The T cell receptor beta chain described here comes from a study of early T cells in non-severe SARS-CoV-2 infection. Across the study: Bulk RNA taken from unsorted whole blood was sequenced, leaving chains unpaired.

The CDR3 runs 15 residues. The V segment lost 5 bases and the J segment 8 bases; nucleotides outside the gene matches: 3. Germline V gives CDR1 LGHDT, CDR2 YNNKEL (reference sequence). This clonotype was seen at least ten times. Unique molecular identifier tags were affixed to discrete cDNA molecules. TCRdb re-derived calls from the 5' RACE reads in MiXCR, one entry per CDR3 protein. The sample yields about 81,000 distinct CDR3 sequences, roughly 5.7% seen once. Sample: whole blood. The receptor's source is an adult who was a healthcare worker with PCR-confirmed SARS-CoV-2 infection or an uninfected control (not recorded which). The chain carries TRBV3-1 and TRBJ2-1; 16 bases line up with TRBD2. The CDR3, as DNA: TGTGCCAGCAGCACCGGGACTAGCGGGGGGGATGAGCAGTTCTTC. It translates to CASSTGTSGGDEQFF.